Presented here are 21 T cell receptor beta chains from one specimen sequenced in a study of shared clonotypes between healthy human individuals. TCRdb keeps only in-frame clones here, not all; method: immunoSEQ multiplex PCR. The sample includes 95,000 to 120,000 clones, about 71% seen only once; the top ten take about 25%. What was sequenced was memory CD8+ T cells sorted from blood. Regarding subset: CD45RO+ cells pooled with CCR7-negative TemRA cells. The receptor source for this set is a woman younger than 45 in good health.

V gene TRBV28 combines with J gene TRBJ1-2; unclear D gene. Per germline, CDR1 MDHEN and CDR2 SYDVKM. V lost 0 bases and J 5 bases, leaving 4 bases between the germline ends. There are 12 residues in the CDR3. CDR3 sequence reads: CASSLWSYGYTF. DNA for the CDR3: TGTGCCAGCAGTTTATGGAGTTATGGCTACACCTTC.

Worth noting for this clone: Other nucleotide sequences from this sample produce the same CDR3. The chain is built from TRBV7-9 and TRBJ2-1, with a weak D call TRBD2 (6 bases). Trimming pared 8 bases from V and 2 bases from J, leaving 19 bases between. Germline V gives CDR1 SEHNR, CDR2 FQNEAQ (reference sequence). CDR3 length equals 16 residues. The CDR3, as DNA: TGTGCCAGCTCCCCCCGTGGGGGGAGCCCCTACAATGAGCAGTTCTTC. As protein: CASSPRGGSPYNEQFF.

The chain combines TRBV10-2 with TRBJ2-1; TRBD2 agrees at 9 bases. Germline CDR1 reads WSHSY; CDR2 reads SAAADI. The junction had 6 bases not matched to a gene; V was cut back by 4 bases and J by 2 bases. The CDR3 covers 16 residues. CDR3 nucleotides: TGCGCCAGCAGTGCCGGTAGCGGGAGTGCCTACAATGAGCAGTTCTTC. Amino acids: CASSAGSGSAYNEQFF.

The chain joins TRBV28 to TRBJ2-1; weak D call: TRBD1 (6 bases). Germline CDR1 is MDHEN and CDR2 is SYDVKM. The CDR3 spans 17 residues. Trimming cost V 6 bases and J 4 bases, with 22 bases left between them. In DNA, the CDR3 is TGTGCCAGCAGCCCCACCGGACAGCAACGATATTACAATGAGCAGTTCTTC. It encodes CASSPTGQQRYYNEQFF.

This chain connects TRBV5-6 to TRBJ1-2; D may be TRBD1 (5 bases). This CDR3 has 18 amino acids. Per the germline V gene, CDR1 is SGHDT and CDR2 is YYEEEE. The V end was cut by 3 bases, the J end by 2 bases, with 23 bases between. CDR3 DNA: TGTGCCAGCAGCTCCCTTTCGCGGGCCGTGGGGCGCAACTATGGCTACACCTTC. This codes for CASSSLSRAVGRNYGYTF.

The chain uses TRBV19 and TRBJ1-5; a weak D match, TRBD1 (5 bases). This CDR3 spans 14 amino acids. CDR1 LNHDA and CDR2 SQIVND come from the germline V gene (reference sequence). V lost 5 bases, J lost 8 bases, and 16 bases lay in between. The CDR3 reads CASSFRDLDEPQHF. CDR3 in DNA: TGTGCCAGTAGTTTCCGGGACCTGGACGAGCCCCAGCATTTT.

This chain uses TRBV19 with TRBJ2-6; TRBD2 might be the D (5 bases). Trimming shortened V by 4 bases and J by 0 bases, and 10 bases separated the two germline ends. The CDR3 loop spans 16 amino acids. CDR1 is LNHDA and CDR2 is SQIVND in the germline V gene (reference sequence). The CDR3 protein is CASSRTSPSGANVLTF. Here the CDR3 DNA reads TGTGCCAGTAGTAGGACTTCCCCCTCTGGGGCCAACGTCCTGACTTTC.

The chain combines TRBV6-5 with TRBJ1-1; possibly TRBD1 for D (5 bases). V was shortened by 7 bases and J by 1 base, with 13 bases between the two germline ends. Germline V gene data show CDR1 as MNHEY and CDR2 as SVGAGI. The CDR3 sequence is 14 residues long. The CDR3, as DNA: TGTGCCAGCAAACGGGTCGGGACGAACACTGAAGCTTTCTTT. Protein: CASKRVGTNTEAFF.

With regard to this clone: Being one base from a much bigger clone, this may be a read error. Other DNA sequences within the sample encode an identical CDR3. The chain has TRBV9 and TRBJ2-5; no clear D. V was trimmed by 0 bases and J by 1 base, leaving 7 bases between them. Per the germline V gene, CDR1 is SGDLS and CDR2 is YYNGEE. CDR3 length: 14 residues. This CDR3 is CASSVGGTQETQYF. The CDR3 DNA sequence: TGTGCCAGCAGCGTAGGTGGAACCCAAGAGACCCAGTACTTC.

This sequence joins TRBV7-3 and TRBJ1-1; 8 bases map to TRBD1. The CDR3 loop spans 14 amino acids. J was trimmed by 4 bases and V by 3 bases; bases with no gene match: 4. Germline V gene data show CDR1 as SGHTA and CDR2 as FQGTGA. CDR3 protein: CASSFRQGFTEAFF. The CDR3 DNA sequence: TGTGCCAGCAGCTTTAGACAGGGGTTCACTGAAGCTTTCTTT.

This clone has just a few counts. The V and J genes are TRBV27 and TRBJ2-1; TRBD2 matches at 14 bases. CDR1 and CDR2 from the germline V gene are MNHEY and SMNVEV (reference sequence). Trimming took 5 bases from V and 4 from J; bases not matched to a gene: 7. The CDR3 sequence is 17 residues long. This CDR3 is CASSLGTSGSIYNEQFF. In DNA form, the CDR3 reads TGTGCCAGCAGTCTCGGGACTAGCGGGAGCATTTACAATGAGCAGTTCTTC.

The chain links TRBV7-2 to TRBJ2-7; 13 positions match TRBD2. The CDR3 consists of 15 residues. V shed 5 bases and J 4 bases; nucleotides not matched to a gene: 5. Germline CDR1 and CDR2: SGHTA and FQGNSA. The CDR3 spells CASSVWTSGSYEQYF. CDR3 coding DNA: TGTGCCAGCAGCGTATGGACTAGCGGGAGTTACGAGCAGTACTTC.

The chain has TRBV25-1 and TRBJ2-7; D is uncertain. The CDR3 covers 16 residues. V gave up 1 base and J gave up 4 bases, with 17 bases separating them. Germline V gives CDR1 MGHDK, CDR2 SYGVNS. CDR3 sequence reads: CASSEFEKGVSYEQYF. CDR3 DNA sequence: TGTGCCAGCAGTGAATTTGAAAAGGGTGTCTCGTACGAGCAGTACTTC.

The V and J genes are TRBV19 and TRBJ2-7; 11 bases agree with TRBD2. Trimming took 5 bases from V and 7 from J; bases not matched to a gene: 10. Germline lookup yields CDR1 LNHDA and CDR2 SQIVND (reference sequence). The CDR3 is 15 amino acids. CDR3 sequence: CASSGELAGEWEQYF. CDR3 coding DNA: TGTGCCAGTAGTGGGGAACTAGCGGGAGAGTGGGAGCAGTACTTC.

The chain recombines TRBV25-1 with TRBJ2-7, with a weak D call TRBD1 (5 bases). This CDR3 has 13 residues. Trimming removed 1 base at V and 9 bases at J, with 13 bases between. Germline V gene sequence: CDR1 MGHDK, CDR2 SYGVNS. DNA of the CDR3: TGTGCCAGCAGTGAATCAGGGCTGACCGGGCAGTACTTC. It specifies CASSESGLTGQYF.

The chain uses TRBV7-9 and TRBJ2-7; D perhaps matches TRBD1 (6 bases). The CDR3 runs to 15 residues. Germline CDR1 reads SEHNR; CDR2 reads FQNEAQ (reference sequence). Trimming pared 4 bases from V and 2 bases from J, leaving 15 bases between. The DNA of the CDR3 is TGTGCCAGCAGCTCCCCGGGACACGCCGCCTACGAGCAGTACTTC. Its protein product is CASSSPGHAAYEQYF.

V gene TRBV11-2 combines with J gene TRBJ2-7; the match to TRBD2 covers 8 bases. The CDR3 is 17 amino acids. V gave up 0 bases and J gave up 3 bases; unmatched junction bases: 10. Germline V gene sequence: CDR1 SGHAT, CDR2 FQNNGV. The CDR3 nucleotides read TGTGCCAGCAGCTTAGAATTCAGTACTAGCGGATTCTACGAGCAGTACTTC. Its translation is CASSLEFSTSGFYEQYF.

The rearrangement joins TRBV7-9 to TRBJ2-7; 7 nucleotides match TRBD2. Germline assignment: CDR1 SEHNR and CDR2 FQNEAQ (reference sequence). The V gene end was trimmed by 4 bases and the J gene end by 6 bases; junction bases not matched to a gene: 6. This CDR3 region has 13 residues. CDR3 protein: CASSSAGEIEQYF. The CDR3 coding sequence is TGTGCCAGCAGCTCCGCGGGAGAGATCGAGCAGTACTTC. Full variable domain (remainder filled in from reference TRBV7-9 and TRBJ2-7): DTGVSQNPRHKITKRGQNVTFRCDPISEHNRLYWYRQTLGQGPEFLTYFQNEAQLEKSRLLSDRFSAERPKGSFSTLEIQRTEQGDSAMYLCASSSAGEIEQYFGPGTRLTVT.

The rearrangement uses TRBV5-4 and TRBJ2-7, with D maybe TRBD2 (5 bases). Germline V CDR1 and CDR2: SGHNT, YYREEE (reference sequence). The CDR3 contains 14 residues. V was cut by 4 bases and J by 3 bases, with 14 bases left in between. The CDR3 sequence is CASSDDTGNYEQYF. In DNA form, the CDR3 reads TGTGCCAGCAGCGATGACACGGGGAACTACGAGCAGTACTTC.

The V gene is TRBV6-4, the J gene TRBJ1-1, with D perhaps matching TRBD1 (6 bases). This CDR3 has 15 amino acids. CDR1 MRHNA and CDR2 SNTAGT come from the germline V gene. V was trimmed by 0 bases and J by 1 base, leaving 9 bases between them. The CDR3 region is CASSDSGQRNTEAFF. The CDR3 DNA follows: TGTGCCAGCAGTGACTCTGGACAGAGGAACACTGAAGCTTTCTTT.

The V and J genes are TRBV9 and TRBJ2-1, with D perhaps matching TRBD1 (6 bases). The ends were cut back, 0 bases at V and 10 bases at J, with 11 bases in the middle. The V gene's germline CDR1 is SGDLS and CDR2 YYNGEE. The CDR3 is made up of 13 amino acids. Written as DNA, the CDR3 is TGTGCCAGCAGCGTAGCAGGGGTAGGGGAGCAGTTCTTC. It yields the protein CASSVAGVGEQFF. The variable domain in full, completed from reference TRBV9 and TRBJ2-1, reads DSGVTQTPKHLITATGQRVTLRCSPRSGDLSVYWYQQSLDQGLQFLIQYYNGEERAKGNILERFSAQQFPDLHSELNLSSLELGDSALYFCASSVAGVGEQFFGPGTRLTVL.